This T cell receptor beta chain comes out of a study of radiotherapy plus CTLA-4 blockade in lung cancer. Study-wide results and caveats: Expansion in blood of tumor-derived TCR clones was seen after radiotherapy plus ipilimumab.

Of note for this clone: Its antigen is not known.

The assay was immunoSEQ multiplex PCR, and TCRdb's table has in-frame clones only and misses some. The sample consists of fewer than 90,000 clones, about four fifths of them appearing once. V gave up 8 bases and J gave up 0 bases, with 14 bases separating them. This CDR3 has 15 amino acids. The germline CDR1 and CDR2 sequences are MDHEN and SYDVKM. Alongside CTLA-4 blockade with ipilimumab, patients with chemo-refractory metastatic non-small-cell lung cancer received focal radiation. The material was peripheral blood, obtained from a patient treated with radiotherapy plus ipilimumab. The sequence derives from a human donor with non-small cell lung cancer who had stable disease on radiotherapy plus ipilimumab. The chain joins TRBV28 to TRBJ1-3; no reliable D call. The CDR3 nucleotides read TGTGCCAGCGGCTCTAATTTACCCTCTGGAAACACCATATATTTT. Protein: CASGSNLPSGNTIYF. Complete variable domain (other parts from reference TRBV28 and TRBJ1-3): DVKVTQSSRYLVKRTGEKVFLECVQDMDHENMFWYRQDPGLGLRLIYFSYDVKMKEKGDIPEGYSVSREKKERFSLILESASTNQTSMYLCASGSNLPSGNTIYFGEGSWLTVV.